The 32 T cell receptor beta chains below all came from one sample that was sequenced in a study of blood T cell repertoires in COVID-19. Only in-frame clones appear in the TCRdb table, and some are missing; sequencing was by immunoSEQ multiplex PCR. The sample includes tens of thousands of clones, roughly 84% seen only once; the top ten take roughly 4.5%. What was sequenced was peripheral blood. The receptor set was obtained from an older man with active COVID-19.

This rearrangement joins TRBV18 to TRBJ2-5; the D is unclear. CDR1 and CDR2 (germline): KGHSH, LQKENI. CDR3 length: 13 residues. The ends were cut back, 5 bases at V and 3 bases at J, with 10 bases in the middle. The CDR3 loop is CASSSSLKETQYF. DNA of the CDR3: TGTGCCAGCTCATCGTCACTGAAAGAGACCCAGTACTTC. The entire variable domain, with the rest obtained from reference TRBV18 and TRBJ2-5, is as follows: NAGVMQNPRHLVRRRGQEARLRCSPMKGHSHVYWYRQLPEEGLKFMVYLQKENIIDESGMPKERFSAEFPKEGPSILRIQQVVRGDSAAYFCASSSSLKETQYFGPGTRLLVL.

The genes are TRBV6-5 and TRBJ2-7; TRBD2 matches 11 bases. With 6 bases clipped from V and 2 bases from J, the junction kept 6 bases outside the gene matches. The length of the CDR3 is 15 residues. Germline assignment: CDR1 MNHEY and CDR2 SVGAGI. This CDR3 is CASRTGTSGAYEQYF. The CDR3 nucleotides are TGTGCCAGCAGAACCGGGACTAGCGGAGCCTACGAGCAGTACTTC.

The rearrangement links TRBV19 to TRBJ2-1; no firm D call. Trimming left V 7 bases short and J 0 bases short, with 13 bases between. Germline V CDR1 and CDR2: LNHDA, SQIVND (reference sequence). The CDR3 extends over 15 amino acids. The CDR3 loop reads CASKADSGSYNEQFF. In nucleotides, the CDR3 is TGTGCCAGTAAGGCGGATTCGGGCTCCTACAATGAGCAGTTCTTC.

The chain couples TRBV4-2 to TRBJ2-5; a possible D gene is TRBD2 (6 bases). The CDR3 consists of 12 residues. Per germline, CDR1 LGHNA and CDR2 YNFKEQ. V lost 3 bases and J 13 bases, leaving 15 bases between the germline ends. The CDR3 spells CASSHETGVRYF. CDR3 DNA: TGTGCCAGCAGCCATGAGACGGGAGTTCGGTACTTC.

The chain links TRBV12-3 or TRBV12-4 to TRBJ1-1; D uncertain. V was pared by 6 bases and J by 0 bases, with 8 bases between. The CDR3 has 13 amino acids. The CDR3: CASSPQLNTEAFF. In nucleotides, the CDR3 is TGTGCCAGCAGCCCTCAGTTGAACACTGAAGCTTTCTTT.

The J gene is TRBJ2-3, the V gene TRBV11-2; D is unresolved. This CDR3 has 15 amino acids. Trimming stripped 0 bases from V and 8 bases from J, with 15 bases between. CDR1 SGHAT and CDR2 FQNNGV come from the germline V gene. The CDR3 is CASSLEYHPTRTQYF. The CDR3 DNA follows: TGTGCCAGCAGCTTAGAATATCATCCGACACGTACGCAGTATTTT.

This clone was picked up one time. The J gene is TRBJ2-1, the V gene TRBV27; D is possibly TRBD2 (6 bases). V gave up 4 bases and J gave up 1 base, with 17 bases separating them. This CDR3 is 17 amino acids long. Germline loops: CDR1 MNHEY, CDR2 SMNVEV (reference sequence). The CDR3 loop reads CASSSKRLVGSYNEQFF. Written as DNA, the CDR3 is TGTGCCAGCAGTTCCAAAAGACTAGTGGGGTCCTACAATGAGCAGTTCTTC.

This clone has more than one count but fewer than ten. The chain recombines TRBV20-1 with TRBJ2-3, with D unresolved. With 3 bases removed from V and 5 bases from J, the gap between germline ends came to 9 bases. This CDR3 is 12 amino acids long. Germline lookup yields CDR1 DFQATT and CDR2 SNEGSKA (reference sequence). This CDR3 is CSASPTLDTQYF. CDR3 in DNA: TGCAGTGCTAGTCCTACTCTAGATACGCAGTATTTT.

On this clone: The junction shows a germline mismatch at one end, possibly a read error. Within the sample, other DNA sequences also encode this same CDR3. The chain carries TRBV7-2 and TRBJ1-6, with 9 positions matching TRBD1. The CDR3 extends over 18 amino acids. CDR1 and CDR2 (germline): SGHTA, FQGNSA. CDR3 sequence (DNA): TGTGCCAGCAGCCATAGAGGGGACAGGGCTTCTTGGAATTCACCCCTTCACTTT. It codes for CASSHRGDRASWNSPLHF.

The CDR3 reads CATRASGVQETQYF. CDR3 sequence (DNA): TGTGCCACCAGAGCCTCAGGGGTTCAAGAGACCCAGTACTTC. The genes are TRBV24-1 and TRBJ2-5; TRBD1 might be the D (6 bases). Germline CDR1 KGHDR, CDR2 SFDVKD. V was pared by 7 bases and J by 2 bases, with 13 bases between. The CDR3 extends over 14 amino acids.

The chain couples TRBV10-3 to TRBJ2-7, with D possibly TRBD2 on 6 matching bases. Germline V gene sequence: CDR1 ENHRY, CDR2 SYGVKD. This CDR3 is built from 13 residues. V dropped 11 bases and J dropped 4 bases, with 18 bases sitting between them. Here the CDR3 reads CASRGTVRYEQYF. DNA of the CDR3: TGTGCCTCCCGGGGGACGGTAAGGTACGAGCAGTACTTC.

This chain connects TRBV28 to TRBJ1-6; 7 bases align to TRBD1. The CDR3 contains 14 residues. The junction had 5 bases not matched to a gene; V was cut back by 3 bases and J by 9 bases. Germline V gene data show CDR1 as MDHEN and CDR2 as SYDVKM. CDR3 DNA sequence: TGTGCCAGCAGTTTGTCAGCAGGGGGTTCACCCCTCCACTTT. Its translation is CASSLSAGGSPLHF.

The chain combines TRBV7-9 with TRBJ2-7; 12 bases match TRBD1. The CDR3 is made up of 15 amino acids. CDR1 SEHNR and CDR2 FQNEAQ come from the germline V gene (reference sequence). Trimming took 5 bases from V and 3 from J; bases not matched to a gene: 5. The CDR3 here is CASSRDRGPIYEQYF. The CDR3 DNA reads TGTGCCAGCAGCCGGGACAGGGGGCCTATCTACGAGCAGTACTTC.

The DNA for the CDR3 is TGTGCTAGTGGTTTGAGTGTAAGCGGCGAGCAGTACTTC. Translated: CASGLSVSGEQYF. The genes are TRBV12-5 and TRBJ2-7, with D perhaps TRBD2 (5 bases). This CDR3 contains 13 residues. Trimming stripped 2 bases from V and 6 bases from J, with 11 bases between. Germline V gene sequence: CDR1 LGHNT, CDR2 FRNRAP.

This chain links TRBV19 with TRBJ2-4, with TRBD2 identical over 8 bases. The germline CDR1 and CDR2 sequences are LNHDA and SQIVND (reference sequence). J gave up 2 bases and V 0 bases, and 6 bases lay outside the gene matches. This CDR3 region has 17 residues. CDR3 protein: CASSIDKWTSTKNIQYF. The CDR3 DNA reads as TGTGCCAGTAGTATAGATAAGTGGACTAGCACCAAAAACATTCAGTACTTC.

This chain uses TRBV7-7 with TRBJ1-5, with 8 bases matching TRBD1. The CDR3 is 15 amino acids. CDR1 is SSHAT, CDR2 FNYEAQ, per germline (reference sequence). CDR3 sequence reads: CALRGPVSSNQPQHF. CDR3 in DNA: TGTGCTCTCAGGGGGCCTGTATCGAGCAATCAGCCCCAGCATTTT.

The gene calls are TRBV4-2 and TRBJ2-3, with D possibly TRBD1 on 5 matching bases. Trimming removed 0 bases at V and 7 bases at J, with 17 bases between. The CDR3 has 16 amino acids. Germline V gene lookup returns CDR1 LGHNA and CDR2 YNFKEQ. This CDR3 reads CASSQDPGLLTNTQYF. Written as DNA, the CDR3 is TGTGCCAGCAGCCAAGATCCAGGGTTGTTGACAAATACGCAGTATTTT.

This sequence joins TRBV6-6 and TRBJ2-1, with 7 nucleotides matching TRBD2. Germline V gene lookup returns CDR1 MNHNY and CDR2 SVGAGI (reference sequence). This CDR3 contains 15 residues. The V segment lost 1 base and the J segment 5 bases; nucleotides outside the gene matches: 5. The chain's CDR3 is CASSYYSGTNNEQFF. The CDR3 DNA sequence: TGTGCCAGCAGTTACTACTCCGGGACTAACAATGAGCAGTTCTTC.

This CDR3 reads CASSQSRGANVLTF. The CDR3 DNA reads as TGTGCCAGCAGCCAGAGCCGGGGGGCCAACGTCCTGACTTTC. The rearrangement links TRBV3-1 (or the pseudogene TRBV3-2) to TRBJ2-6; D not certain. There are 14 residues in the CDR3. V was cut by 3 bases and J by 4 bases, with 7 bases left in between. Germline V gene data show CDR1 as LGHDT and CDR2 as YNNKEL (reference sequence).

CDR3 protein: CASRAGTANYGYTF. The CDR3 DNA sequence: TGCGCCAGCAGGGCCGGGACAGCTAACTATGGCTACACCTTC. The genes are TRBV5-1 and TRBJ1-2; 7 nucleotides match TRBD1. Trimming took 5 bases from V and 0 from J; bases not matched to a gene: 4. This CDR3 contains 14 residues. The germline V gene encodes CDR1 SGHRS and CDR2 YFSETQ. Based on the CDR3 plus reference TRBV5-1 and TRBJ1-2, the full variable domain is KAGVTQTPRYLIKTRGQQVTLSCSPISGHRSVSWYQQTPGQGLQFLFEYFSETQRNKGNFPGRFSGRQFSNSRSEMNVSTLELGDSALYLCASRAGTANYGYTFGSGTRLTVV.

The chain uses TRBV11-3 and TRBJ2-1; tentatively, D is TRBD2 (5 bases). V lost 0 bases, J lost 4 bases, and 25 bases lay in between. The CDR3 loop spans 20 amino acids. Germline loops: CDR1 SGHNT, CDR2 YENEEA. CDR3 coding DNA: TGTGCCAGCAGCTTAGAGAGGTCGGTTAAGAGATCGGGGTTATACAATGAGCAGTTCTTC. Translated: CASSLERSVKRSGLYNEQFF.

The chain employs TRBV11-2 and TRBJ2-1, with 8 bases lining up with TRBD2. Per germline, CDR1 SGHAT and CDR2 FQNNGV. V lost 3 bases, J lost 4 bases, and 5 bases stayed unmatched. The CDR3 runs to 15 residues. The CDR3 DNA follows: TGTGCCAGCAGCTTGAGCGGGAGAGGGTACAATGAGCAGTTCTTC. Translated: CASSLSGRGYNEQFF.

The J gene is TRBJ1-3, the V gene TRBV5-1; 8 bases agree with TRBD1. The CDR3 extends over 17 amino acids. V dropped 3 bases and J dropped 1; count of bases not matched to a gene: 9. Germline V gene sequence: CDR1 SGHRS, CDR2 YFSETQ. The CDR3 DNA follows: TGCGCCAGCAGCTCCACCTTGACAGGGGAATCTGGAAACACCATATATTTT. Amino acid sequence: CASSSTLTGESGNTIYF.

The chain joins TRBV28 to TRBJ2-1; 7 bases map to TRBD2. V gave up 6 bases and J gave up 1 base; unmatched junction bases: 6. The CDR3 has 15 amino acids. Germline-derived CDR1 and CDR2 are MDHEN and SYDVKM. The CDR3 DNA reads TGTGCCAGCAGGGGGGGGTCCCCATCCTACAATGAGCAGTTCTTC. Protein: CASRGGSPSYNEQFF.

The sample holds a few counts of this clone. The rearrangement joins TRBV9 to TRBJ2-2; 8 bases map to TRBD2. Germline values: CDR1 SGDLS, CDR2 YYNGEE. Trimming removed 0 bases from V and 5 bases from J; junction bases left unmatched: 3. This CDR3 is 15 amino acids long. This CDR3 is CASSVAGGFTGELFF. CDR3 DNA: TGTGCCAGCAGCGTAGCGGGAGGGTTTACCGGGGAGCTGTTTTTT.

The rearrangement uses TRBV4-2 and TRBJ2-7; maybe TRBD1 (8 bases). Germline V CDR1 and CDR2: LGHNA, YNFKEQ. V was pared by 1 base and J by 4 bases, with 20 bases between. The CDR3 runs 17 residues. The CDR3 nucleotides read TGTGCCAGCAGCCAAGGGGGGGGGCGGACAGGGACATACGAGCAGTACTTC. This gives the protein CASSQGGGRTGTYEQYF.

A note on this clone: A read error may produce the germline difference seen at one junction end. The chain carries TRBV7-9 and TRBJ2-1, with 8 bases fitting TRBD2. Germline-derived CDR1 and CDR2 are SEHNR and FQNEAQ (reference sequence). The CDR3 runs 15 residues. In DNA form, the CDR3 reads TGTGCCAGCGGCTTTGCGGGAGGAGGGTACAATGAGCAGTTCTTC. Residues: CASGFAGGGYNEQFF.

This chain links TRBV12-3 or TRBV12-4 with TRBJ2-5; D not certain. CDR3 length equals 12 residues. Trimming stripped 4 bases from V and 2 bases from J, with 5 bases between. The CDR3 is CASSSSQETQYF. CDR3 bases: TGTGCCAGCAGTTCCTCTCAAGAGACCCAGTACTTC.

This clone was seen once. The gene calls are TRBV9 and TRBJ2-1; 7 bases agree with TRBD2. Germline values: CDR1 SGDLS, CDR2 YYNGEE. After removal of 0 bases from V and 3 bases from J, the junction contained 6 bases not matched to a gene. The CDR3 has 16 amino acids. The CDR3, as DNA: TGTGCCAGCAGCGTAGGGGGAGGGATACTCTACAATGAGCAGTTCTTC. This gives the protein CASSVGGGILYNEQFF.

The chain employs TRBV6-2 or TRBV6-3 and TRBJ2-2; 16 positions agree with TRBD2. The germline gives CDR1 MNHEY, CDR2 SVGEGT. V lost 0 bases and J lost 3; bases outside the gene matches: 4. This CDR3 has 19 amino acids. This CDR3 is CASSYSGLAGGPYTGELFF. The CDR3 DNA sequence: TGTGCCAGCAGTTACTCGGGACTAGCGGGAGGGCCGTACACCGGGGAGCTGTTTTTT.

The J gene is TRBJ2-3, the V gene TRBV19, with TRBD2 identical over 7 bases. The CDR3 spans 15 residues. With 2 bases clipped from V and 0 bases from J, the junction kept 2 bases outside the gene matches. From germline, CDR1 is LNHDA and CDR2 SQIVND (reference sequence). The CDR3 loop is CASSIPGRSTDTQYF. CDR3 bases: TGTGCCAGTAGTATACCCGGGAGGAGCACAGATACGCAGTATTTT.

The chain is built from TRBV24-1 and TRBJ2-1; the match to TRBD1 covers 8 bases. This CDR3 is 13 amino acids long. V shed 7 bases and J 9 bases; nucleotides not matched to a gene: 7. Germline values: CDR1 KGHDR, CDR2 SFDVKD. The chain's CDR3 is CATRLGQGGEQFF. The CDR3 bases are TGTGCCACCAGACTTGGACAGGGAGGTGAGCAGTTCTTC.